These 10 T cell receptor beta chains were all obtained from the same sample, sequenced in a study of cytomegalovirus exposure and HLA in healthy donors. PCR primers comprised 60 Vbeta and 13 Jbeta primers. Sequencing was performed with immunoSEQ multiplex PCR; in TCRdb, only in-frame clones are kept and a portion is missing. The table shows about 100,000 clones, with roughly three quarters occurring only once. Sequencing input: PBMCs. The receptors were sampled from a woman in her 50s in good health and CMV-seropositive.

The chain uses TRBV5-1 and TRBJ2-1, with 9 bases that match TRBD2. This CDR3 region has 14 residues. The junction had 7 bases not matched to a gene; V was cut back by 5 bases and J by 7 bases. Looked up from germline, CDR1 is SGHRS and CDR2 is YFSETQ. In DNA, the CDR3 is TGCGCCAGCAGGACTAGCGGTATTTTGAATGAGCAGTTCTTC. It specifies CASRTSGILNEQFF.

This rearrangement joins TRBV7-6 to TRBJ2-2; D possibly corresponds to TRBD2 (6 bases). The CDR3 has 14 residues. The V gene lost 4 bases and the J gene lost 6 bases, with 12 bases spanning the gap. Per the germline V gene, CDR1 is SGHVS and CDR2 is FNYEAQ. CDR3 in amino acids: CASSSPGSPGELFF. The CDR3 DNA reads TGTGCCAGCAGCTCGCCCGGGAGTCCCGGGGAGCTGTTTTTT.

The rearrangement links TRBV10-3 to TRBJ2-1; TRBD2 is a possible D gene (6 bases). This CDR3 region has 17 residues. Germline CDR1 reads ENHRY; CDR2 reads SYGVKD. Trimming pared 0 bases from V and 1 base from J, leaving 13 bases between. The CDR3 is CAISESNLGGSYNEQFF. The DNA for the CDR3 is TGTGCCATCAGTGAGTCGAATTTGGGGGGATCCTACAATGAGCAGTTCTTC.

The CDR3 region is CASRERGVAGELFF. As DNA, the CDR3 is TGTGCCAGCAGAGAGCGGGGGGTCGCCGGGGAGCTGTTTTTT. This chain uses TRBV6-4 with TRBJ2-2; 9 nucleotides match TRBD2. Germline assignment: CDR1 MRHNA and CDR2 SNTAGT. Trimming removed 6 bases from V and 6 bases from J; junction bases left unmatched: 5. The CDR3 has 14 residues.

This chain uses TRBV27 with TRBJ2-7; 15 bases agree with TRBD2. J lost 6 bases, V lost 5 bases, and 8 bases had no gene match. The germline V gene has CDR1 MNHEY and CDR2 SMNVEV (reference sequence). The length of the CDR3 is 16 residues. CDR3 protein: CASSPLGLAGGFEQYF. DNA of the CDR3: TGTGCCAGCAGTCCTCTGGGACTAGCGGGGGGTTTCGAGCAGTACTTC.

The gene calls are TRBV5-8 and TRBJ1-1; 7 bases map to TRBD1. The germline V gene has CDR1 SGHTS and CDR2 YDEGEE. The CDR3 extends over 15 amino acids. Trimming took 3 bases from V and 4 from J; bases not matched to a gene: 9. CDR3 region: CASSSPRRTGTEAFF. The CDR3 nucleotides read TGTGCCAGCAGCTCCCCCAGGCGGACAGGCACTGAAGCTTTCTTT.

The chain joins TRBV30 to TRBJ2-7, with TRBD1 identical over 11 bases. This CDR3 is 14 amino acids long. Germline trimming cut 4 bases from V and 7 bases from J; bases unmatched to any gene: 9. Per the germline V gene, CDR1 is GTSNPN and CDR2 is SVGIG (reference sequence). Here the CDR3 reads CAWTIGQGAWEQYF. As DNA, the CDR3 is TGTGCCTGGACTATCGGACAGGGGGCATGGGAGCAGTACTTC. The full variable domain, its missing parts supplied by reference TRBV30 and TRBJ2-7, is SQTIHQWPATLVQPVGSPLSLECTVEGTSNPNLYWYRQAAGRGLQLLFYSVGIGQISSEVPQNLSASRPQDRQFILSSKKLLLSDSGFYLCAWTIGQGAWEQYFGPGTRLTVT.

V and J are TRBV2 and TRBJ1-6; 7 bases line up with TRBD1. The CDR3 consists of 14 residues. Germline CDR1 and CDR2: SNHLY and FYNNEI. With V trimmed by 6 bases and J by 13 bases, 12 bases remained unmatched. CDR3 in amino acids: CASSRDSAASPLHF. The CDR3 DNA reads TGTGCCAGCAGCCGGGACAGTGCAGCGTCGCCCCTCCACTTT.

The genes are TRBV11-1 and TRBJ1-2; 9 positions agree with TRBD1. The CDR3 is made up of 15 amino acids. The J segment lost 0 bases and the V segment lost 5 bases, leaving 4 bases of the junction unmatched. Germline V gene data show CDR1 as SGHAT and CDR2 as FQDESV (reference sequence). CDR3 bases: TGTGCCAGCAGCCTTGGGACAGGGACTAACTATGGCTACACCTTC. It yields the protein CASSLGTGTNYGYTF.

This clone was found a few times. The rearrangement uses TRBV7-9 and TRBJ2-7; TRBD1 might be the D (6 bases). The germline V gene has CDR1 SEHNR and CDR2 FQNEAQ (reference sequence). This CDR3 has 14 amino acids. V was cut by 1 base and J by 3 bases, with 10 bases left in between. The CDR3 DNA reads TGTGCCAGCAGCTTAGTTGGGACATACTACGAGCAGTACTTC. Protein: CASSLVGTYYEQYF.